This TCR beta chain is drawn from a study of cytomegalovirus exposure and HLA in healthy donors. This clone was picked up a small number of times. Its specificity is not known. The study ran its PCR with 60 Vbeta and 13 Jbeta primers. The repertoire was sequenced with immunoSEQ multiplex PCR; TCRdb's copy has only in-frame clones and lacks some. The sample records 150,000 or so clones, about 74% being singletons. General study findings and limits: TCR beta sequences reportedly predicted most subjects' HLA-A and HLA-B alleles accurately.

The V gene lost 4 bases and the J gene lost 1 base, with 13 bases spanning the gap. The length of the CDR3 is 15 residues. CDR1 and CDR2 from the germline V gene are KGHSH and LQKENI. This chain uses TRBV18 with TRBJ1-1, with D perhaps matching TRBD1 (6 bases). This receptor was identified in a male donor in good health and CMV-seronegative. Specimen: PBMCs. DNA of the CDR3: TGTGCCAGCTCACTGCTGGACAGTACGAACACTGAAGCTTTCTTT. Translating it yields CASSLLDSTNTEAFF.